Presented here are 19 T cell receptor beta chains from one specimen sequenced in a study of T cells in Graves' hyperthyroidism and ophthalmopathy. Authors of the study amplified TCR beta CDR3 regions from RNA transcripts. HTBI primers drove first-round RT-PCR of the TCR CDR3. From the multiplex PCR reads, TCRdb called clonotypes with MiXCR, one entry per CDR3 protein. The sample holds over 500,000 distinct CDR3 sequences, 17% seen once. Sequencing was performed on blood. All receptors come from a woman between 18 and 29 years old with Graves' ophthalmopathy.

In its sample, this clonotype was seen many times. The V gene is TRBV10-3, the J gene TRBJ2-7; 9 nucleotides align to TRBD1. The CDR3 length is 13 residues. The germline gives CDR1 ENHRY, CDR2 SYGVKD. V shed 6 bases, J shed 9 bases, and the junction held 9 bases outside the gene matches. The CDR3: CAISRDRDTGQYF. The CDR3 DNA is TGTGCCATCAGCCGGGACAGGGATACTGGGCAGTACTTC.

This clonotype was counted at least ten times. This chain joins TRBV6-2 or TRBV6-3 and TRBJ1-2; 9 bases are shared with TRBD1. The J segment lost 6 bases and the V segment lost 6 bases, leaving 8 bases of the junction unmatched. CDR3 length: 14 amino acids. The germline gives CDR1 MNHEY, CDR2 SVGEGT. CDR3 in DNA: TGTGCCAGCAGACCCGGAGGACAGGGGAATGGCTACACCTTC. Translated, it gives CASRPGGQGNGYTF.

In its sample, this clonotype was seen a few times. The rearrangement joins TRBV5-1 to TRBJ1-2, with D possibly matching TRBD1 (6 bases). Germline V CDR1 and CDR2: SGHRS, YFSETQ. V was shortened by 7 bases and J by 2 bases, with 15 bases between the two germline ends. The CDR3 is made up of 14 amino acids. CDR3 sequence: CASGGEGQNYGYTF. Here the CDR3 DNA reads TGCGCCAGCGGGGGGGAAGGACAGAACTATGGCTACACCTTC.

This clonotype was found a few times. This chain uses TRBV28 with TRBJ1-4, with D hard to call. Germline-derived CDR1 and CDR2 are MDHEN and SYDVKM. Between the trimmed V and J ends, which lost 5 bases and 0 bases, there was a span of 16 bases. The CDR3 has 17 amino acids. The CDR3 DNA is TGTGCCAGCAGTCCCCTCGGGCTTTGGGCAACTAATGAAAAACTGTTTTTT. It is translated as CASSPLGLWATNEKLFF. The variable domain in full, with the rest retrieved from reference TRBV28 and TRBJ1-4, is DVKVTQSSRYLVKRTGEKVFLECVQDMDHENMFWYRQDPGLGLRLIYFSYDVKMKEKGDIPEGYSVSREKKERFSLILESASTNQTSMYLCASSPLGLWATNEKLFFGSGTQLSVL.

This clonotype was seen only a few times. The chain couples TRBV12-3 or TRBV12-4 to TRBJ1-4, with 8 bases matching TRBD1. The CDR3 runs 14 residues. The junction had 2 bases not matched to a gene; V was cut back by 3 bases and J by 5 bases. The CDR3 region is CASSFRTGNEKLFF. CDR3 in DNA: TGTGCCAGCAGTTTCAGGACAGGGAATGAAAAACTGTTTTTT.

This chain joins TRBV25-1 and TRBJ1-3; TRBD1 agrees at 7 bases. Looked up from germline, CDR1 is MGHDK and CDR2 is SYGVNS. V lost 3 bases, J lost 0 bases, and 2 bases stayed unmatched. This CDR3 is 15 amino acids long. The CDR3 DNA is TGTGCCAGCAGTGACAGGGGGGTCTCTGGAAACACCATATATTTT. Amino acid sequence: CASSDRGVSGNTIYF.

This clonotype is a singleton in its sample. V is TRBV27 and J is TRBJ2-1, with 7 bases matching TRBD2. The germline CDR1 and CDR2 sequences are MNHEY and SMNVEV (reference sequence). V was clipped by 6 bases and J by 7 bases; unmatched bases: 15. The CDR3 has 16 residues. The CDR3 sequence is CASRSSGPLGGNEQFF. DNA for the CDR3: TGTGCCAGCAGATCCTCCGGGCCGCTCGGGGGGAATGAGCAGTTCTTC.

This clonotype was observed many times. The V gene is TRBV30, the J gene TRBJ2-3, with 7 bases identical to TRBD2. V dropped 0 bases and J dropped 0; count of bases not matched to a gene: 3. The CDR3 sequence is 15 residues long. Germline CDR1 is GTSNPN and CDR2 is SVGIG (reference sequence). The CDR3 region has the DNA TGTGCCTGGAGTGTCTCCGGGAGGAGCACAGATACGCAGTATTTT. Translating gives CAWSVSGRSTDTQYF.

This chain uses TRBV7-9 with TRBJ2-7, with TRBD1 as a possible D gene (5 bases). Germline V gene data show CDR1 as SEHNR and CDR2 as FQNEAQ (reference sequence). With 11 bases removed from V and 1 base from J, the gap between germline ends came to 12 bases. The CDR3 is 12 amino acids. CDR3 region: CAGSGPSYEQYF. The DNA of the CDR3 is TGTGCCGGGTCAGGGCCATCCTACGAGCAGTACTTC.

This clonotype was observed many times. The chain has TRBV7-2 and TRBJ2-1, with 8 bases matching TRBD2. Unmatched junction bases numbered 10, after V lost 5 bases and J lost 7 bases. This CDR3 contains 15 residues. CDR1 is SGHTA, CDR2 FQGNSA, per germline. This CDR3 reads CASSQGLDLANEQFF. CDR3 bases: TGTGCCAGCAGCCAGGGACTAGATCTAGCGAATGAGCAGTTCTTC.

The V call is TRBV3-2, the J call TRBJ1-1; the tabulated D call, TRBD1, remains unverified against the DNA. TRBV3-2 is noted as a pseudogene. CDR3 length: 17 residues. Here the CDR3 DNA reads TGTGCCAGCAGCCAAGATGAGCCGGGGAAGAGGGTCACTGAAGCTTTCTTT. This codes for CASSQDEPGKRVTEAFF.

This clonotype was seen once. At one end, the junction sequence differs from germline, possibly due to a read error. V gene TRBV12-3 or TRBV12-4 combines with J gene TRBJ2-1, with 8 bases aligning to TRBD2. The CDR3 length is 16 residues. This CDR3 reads CASSFSERERDNGQFF. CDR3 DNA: TGTGCCAGCAGTTTTTCTGAGCGGGAGCGTGATAATGGGCAGTTCTTC.

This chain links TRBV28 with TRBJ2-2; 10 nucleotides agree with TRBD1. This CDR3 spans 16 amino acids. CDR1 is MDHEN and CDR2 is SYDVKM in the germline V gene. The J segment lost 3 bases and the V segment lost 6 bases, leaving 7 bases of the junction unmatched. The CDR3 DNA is TGTGCCAGCAGCCAGACAGGGGGCAGCGACACCGGGGAGCTGTTTTTT. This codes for CASSQTGGSDTGELFF. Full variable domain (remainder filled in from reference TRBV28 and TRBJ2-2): DVKVTQSSRYLVKRTGEKVFLECVQDMDHENMFWYRQDPGLGLRLIYFSYDVKMKEKGDIPEGYSVSREKKERFSLILESASTNQTSMYLCASSQTGGSDTGELFFGEGSRLTVL.

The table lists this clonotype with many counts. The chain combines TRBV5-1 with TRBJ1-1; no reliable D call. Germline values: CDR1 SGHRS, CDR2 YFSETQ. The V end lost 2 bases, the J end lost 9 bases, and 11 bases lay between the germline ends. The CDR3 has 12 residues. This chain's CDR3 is CASSLDRYKAFF. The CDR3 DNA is TGCGCCAGCAGCTTAGACCGGTACAAAGCTTTCTTT.

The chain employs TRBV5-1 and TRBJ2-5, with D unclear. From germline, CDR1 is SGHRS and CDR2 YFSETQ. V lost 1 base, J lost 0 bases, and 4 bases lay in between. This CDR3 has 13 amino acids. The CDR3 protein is CASSLFNQETQYF. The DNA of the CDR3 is TGCGCCAGCAGCTTGTTCAACCAAGAGACCCAGTACTTC.

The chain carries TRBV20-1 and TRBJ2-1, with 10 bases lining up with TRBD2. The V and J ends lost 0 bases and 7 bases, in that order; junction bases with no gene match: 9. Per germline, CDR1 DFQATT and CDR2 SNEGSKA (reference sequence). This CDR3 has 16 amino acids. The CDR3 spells CSARDPQRGGHNEQFF. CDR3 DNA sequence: TGCAGTGCTAGAGACCCTCAGCGGGGGGGCCATAATGAGCAGTTCTTC.

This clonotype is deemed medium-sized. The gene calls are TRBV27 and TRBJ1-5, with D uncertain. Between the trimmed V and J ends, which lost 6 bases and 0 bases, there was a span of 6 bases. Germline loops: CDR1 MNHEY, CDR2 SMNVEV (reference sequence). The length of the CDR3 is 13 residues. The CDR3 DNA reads TGTGCCAGCAGAGCAAATAGCAATCAGCCCCAGCATTTT. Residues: CASRANSNQPQHF.

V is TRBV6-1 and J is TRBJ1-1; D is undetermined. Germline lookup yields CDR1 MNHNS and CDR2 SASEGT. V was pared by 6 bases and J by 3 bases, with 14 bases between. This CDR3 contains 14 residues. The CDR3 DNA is TGTGCCAGCAGCGCGTTTGGAGGTCACACTGAAGCTTTCTTT. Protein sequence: CASSAFGGHTEAFF.

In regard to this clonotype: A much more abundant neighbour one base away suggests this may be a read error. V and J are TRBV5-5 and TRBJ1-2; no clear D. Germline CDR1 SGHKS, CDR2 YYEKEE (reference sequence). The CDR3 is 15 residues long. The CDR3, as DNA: TGTGCCAGCGGCTTGGCCTCGGCGGGGATGGATGGCTACACCTTC. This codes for CASGLASAGMDGYTF.